One sample yielded the 16 T cell receptor beta chains listed below, sequenced in a study of blood T cell repertoires in COVID-19. TCRdb's table, derived via immunoSEQ multiplex PCR, lists solely in-frame clones and lacks some. The table includes a few hundred thousand clones, around nine tenths detected once. The specimen was peripheral blood. These TCRs come from a woman in her seventies with active or convalescent COVID-19.

The table lists this clone with a few counts. This chain connects TRBV20-1 to TRBJ1-2; D is uncertain. CDR1 is DFQATT and CDR2 is SNEGSKA in the germline V gene (reference sequence). The CDR3 is 14 residues long. Deletions cut 3 bases from V and 4 bases from J, with 15 bases between. CDR3 nucleotides: TGCAGTGCTAGTGGAGCCAGGAACCTCTATGGCTACACCTTC. The encoded protein is CSASGARNLYGYTF.

To note about this clone: Other DNA sequences in this specimen translate into the identical CDR3. The V and J genes are TRBV6-5 and TRBJ2-3; maybe TRBD1 (5 bases). V lost 6 bases and J 1 base, leaving 5 bases between the germline ends. The germline V gene encodes CDR1 MNHEY and CDR2 SVGAGI. This CDR3 region has 12 residues. CDR3 loop: CASSRGTDTQYF. CDR3 nucleotides: TGTGCCAGCAGCAGGGGCACAGATACGCAGTATTTT.

The chain has TRBV7-2 and TRBJ2-4; 9 nucleotides match TRBD1. Germline V lookup: CDR1 SGHTA, CDR2 FQGNSA. The CDR3 length is 15 residues. V lost 4 bases and J lost 3; bases outside the gene matches: 4. This CDR3 reads CASSSGQGVKNIQYF. The CDR3 DNA reads as TGTGCCAGCAGCTCGGGACAGGGTGTCAAAAACATTCAGTACTTC. The full variable domain, its missing parts supplied by reference TRBV7-2 and TRBJ2-4, is GAGVSQSPSNKVTEKGKDVELRCDPISGHTALYWYRQSLGQGLEFLIYFQGNSAPDKSGLPSDRFSAERTGGSVSTLTIQRTQQEDSAVYLCASSSGQGVKNIQYFGAGTRLSVL.

The chain links TRBV9 to TRBJ1-4; 7 bases align to TRBD1. Germline loops: CDR1 SGDLS, CDR2 YYNGEE. There are 16 residues in the CDR3. With V trimmed by 0 bases and J by 8 bases, 10 bases remained unmatched. The CDR3 DNA follows: TGTGCCAGCAGCGTAGAAGGAGGAGAACAGGGGGAAAAACTGTTTTTT. This translates into CASSVEGGEQGEKLFF. Based on the CDR3 plus reference TRBV9 and TRBJ1-4, the full variable domain is DSGVTQTPKHLITATGQRVTLRCSPRSGDLSVYWYQQSLDQGLQFLIQYYNGEERAKGNILERFSAQQFPDLHSELNLSSLELGDSALYFCASSVEGGEQGEKLFFGSGTQLSVL.

The rearrangement links TRBV5-1 to TRBJ1-1; no firm D call. Trimming pared 3 bases from V and 3 bases from J, leaving 9 bases between. CDR3 length: 13 residues. CDR1 SGHRS and CDR2 YFSETQ come from the germline V gene. CDR3 nucleotide sequence: TGCGCCAGCAGCTCCGGGAAATACACTGAAGCTTTCTTT. Translating gives CASSSGKYTEAFF.

The chain joins TRBV2 to TRBJ2-2; 7 bases map to TRBD1. This CDR3 contains 15 residues. Germline CDR1 and CDR2: SNHLY and FYNNEI. J gave up 7 bases and V 6 bases, and 11 bases lay outside the gene matches. Here the CDR3 reads CASSLVRGQGGELFF. In DNA, the CDR3 is TGTGCCAGCAGCCTCGTGAGGGGGCAAGGCGGGGAGCTGTTTTTT.

The V and J genes are TRBV6-6 and TRBJ1-1; a weak D match, TRBD1 (5 bases). V lost 7 bases and J 8 bases, leaving 14 bases between the germline ends. The germline V gene encodes CDR1 MNHNY and CDR2 SVGAGI (reference sequence). The CDR3 consists of 12 residues. This CDR3 reads CASKQRTKEAFF. DNA for the CDR3: TGTGCCAGCAAGCAACGGACAAAAGAAGCTTTCTTT.

The table lists this clone with a few counts. The chain is built from TRBV5-4 and TRBJ1-2, with 8 bases lining up with TRBD1. Germline lookup yields CDR1 SGHNT and CDR2 YYREEE (reference sequence). This CDR3 is built from 16 residues. The ends lost 4 bases at V and 4 bases at J; junction bases unmatched: 12. This CDR3 is CASSRVGGQGGYGYTF. For the CDR3, the DNA is TGTGCCAGCAGCCGGGTCGGAGGACAGGGAGGCTATGGCTACACCTTC.

The chain combines TRBV2 with TRBJ1-1, with D unresolved. This CDR3 contains 12 residues. Trimming shortened V by 5 bases and J by 4 bases, and 8 bases separated the two germline ends. The germline V gene encodes CDR1 SNHLY and CDR2 FYNNEI. The CDR3 DNA reads TGTGCCAGCAGTCAGGATTTCACTGAAGCTTTCTTT. Translation: CASSQDFTEAFF.

This chain connects TRBV7-3 to TRBJ2-1, with D unclear. The V end was cut by 0 bases, the J end by 6 bases, with 6 bases between. Germline V CDR1 and CDR2: SGHTA, FQGTGA. The length of the CDR3 is 13 residues. In DNA, the CDR3 is TGTGCCAGCAGCTTAACCTGGAGCAATGAGCAGTTCTTC. It encodes CASSLTWSNEQFF.

The chain couples TRBV5-1 to TRBJ2-7, with D perhaps matching TRBD1 (5 bases). Germline assignment: CDR1 SGHRS and CDR2 YFSETQ. CDR3 length: 13 residues. V lost 0 bases and J 4 bases, leaving 8 bases between the germline ends. The CDR3 nucleotides are TGCGCCAGCAGCTTGGACAGGAGATACGAGCAGTACTTC. Translated: CASSLDRRYEQYF.

This rearrangement joins TRBV6-4 to TRBJ1-1, with TRBD1 matching over 7 bases. The J segment lost 7 bases and the V segment lost 6 bases, leaving 8 bases of the junction unmatched. The germline CDR1 and CDR2 sequences are MRHNA and SNTAGT. There are 13 residues in the CDR3. This CDR3 is CASSEQGRGEAFF. The CDR3 region has the DNA TGTGCCAGCAGCGAACAGGGGCGGGGTGAAGCTTTCTTT.

This sequence joins TRBV5-6 and TRBJ1-2; D is unclear. V dropped 5 bases and J dropped 8 bases, with 10 bases sitting between them. Germline CDR1 SGHDT, CDR2 YYEEEE. This CDR3 region has 11 residues. The CDR3 loop reads CASRLTGGYTF. The CDR3 coding sequence is TGTGCCAGCAGATTGACGGGAGGCTACACCTTC.

As regards this clone: The junction departs from germline at one end; a sequencing error may be responsible. V is TRBV24-1 and J is TRBJ2-7; the match to TRBD1 covers 9 bases. The V gene's germline CDR1 is KGHDR and CDR2 SFDVKD. The CDR3 totals 13 residues. CDR3 sequence: CATSDLMGQGNNF. In DNA form, the CDR3 reads TGTGCCACCAGTGATTTGATGGGACAGGGAAACAACTTC.

V gene TRBV11-1 combines with J gene TRBJ2-3; D unclear. Germline loops: CDR1 SGHAT, CDR2 FQDESV (reference sequence). This CDR3 spans 13 amino acids. V lost 3 bases to trimming and J lost 1 base, with 5 bases between them. Written as DNA, the CDR3 is TGTGCCAGCAGCTTGTCAGGCACAGATACGCAGTATTTT. It is translated as CASSLSGTDTQYF.

CDR3 amino acids: CATSDPPGHVNQPQHF. The CDR3 DNA follows: TGTGCCACCAGTGATCCCCCGGGACACGTAAATCAGCCCCAGCATTTT. The genes are TRBV24-1 and TRBJ1-5, with D possibly matching TRBD1 (6 bases). V lost 3 bases and J 4 bases, leaving 15 bases between the germline ends. This CDR3 has 16 residues. Germline CDR1 is KGHDR and CDR2 is SFDVKD.